One and the same sample provided the 29 T cell receptor beta chains below, sequenced in a study of cytomegalovirus exposure and HLA in healthy donors. Both 60 Vbeta primers and 13 Jbeta primers went into the PCR. Libraries were prepared by immunoSEQ multiplex PCR; TCRdb keeps only in-frame clonotypes and omits some of them. There are 250,000 or so clones in the sample; about nine tenths occur only once, and 1.5% to 2% lies in the top ten. Material for sequencing was PBMCs. The receptors derive from a girl aged 2 to 10 in good health and CMV-seronegative.

The chain recombines TRBV10-2 with TRBJ2-7; TRBD2 is a possible D gene (5 bases). This CDR3 comprises 15 residues. CDR1 is WSHSY and CDR2 is SAAADI in the germline V gene. V was trimmed by 7 bases and J by 4 bases, leaving 20 bases between them. CDR3 DNA: TGCGCCAGCAAATTCGAGGGCACCAAGACATACGAGCAGTACTTC. Translating gives CASKFEGTKTYEQYF.

The genes are TRBV5-6 and TRBJ2-5; 9 bases align to TRBD1. Germline loops: CDR1 SGHDT, CDR2 YYEEEE. The V segment lost 2 bases and the J segment 5 bases; nucleotides outside the gene matches: 10. This CDR3 is built from 16 residues. The CDR3 region is CASSLIGQGSRETQYF. The CDR3 DNA follows: TGTGCCAGCAGCTTAATAGGACAGGGGAGCCGGGAGACCCAGTACTTC.

This chain joins TRBV5-6 and TRBJ2-2; D possibly corresponds to TRBD2 (5 bases). Trimming took off 4 bases at V and 0 bases at J, with 13 bases between the two ends. The CDR3 has 16 amino acids. Germline V gives CDR1 SGHDT, CDR2 YYEEEE. Here the CDR3 DNA reads TGTGCCAGCAGCCGCGGAGGTAGCTCGAACACCGGGGAGCTGTTTTTT. As protein: CASSRGGSSNTGELFF.

As DNA, the CDR3 is TGTGCCAGCAGAGACAGGGGGTTCACTGAAGCTTTCTTT. This encodes CASRDRGFTEAFF. This chain connects TRBV6-1 to TRBJ1-1; TRBD1 matches 9 bases. There are 13 residues in the CDR3. J gave up 4 bases and V 6 bases, and 3 bases lay outside the gene matches. Germline CDR1 is MNHNS and CDR2 is SASEGT.

This chain connects TRBV2 to TRBJ2-5; 11 nucleotides line up with TRBD2. This CDR3 is built from 15 residues. The germline V gene has CDR1 SNHLY and CDR2 FYNNEI. V was pared by 5 bases and J by 2 bases, with 4 bases of the junction left unmatched. The CDR3 DNA reads TGTGCCAGCAGTCGGGTAGCGGGAGGGCAAGAGACCCAGTACTTC. Amino acids: CASSRVAGGQETQYF.

The V gene is TRBV10-1, the J gene TRBJ1-5, with TRBD1 identical over 8 bases. The V gene's germline CDR1 is WNHNN and CDR2 SYGVQD (reference sequence). There are 16 residues in the CDR3. Germline trimming cut 0 bases from V and 6 bases from J; bases unmatched to any gene: 7. DNA of the CDR3: TGCGCCAGCAGTGAGTCAGGACAGGGTGGTGGTCAGCCCCAGCATTTT. Translation: CASSESGQGGGQPQHF.

The gene calls are TRBV19 and TRBJ2-7, with D possibly TRBD2 on 6 matching bases. V was pared by 9 bases and J by 3 bases, with 12 bases between. CDR3 length: 12 amino acids. Germline V gene sequence: CDR1 LNHDA, CDR2 SQIVND (reference sequence). The CDR3 sequence: CASSGSGYEQYF. The CDR3 DNA follows: TGTGCCAGCTCCGGTAGCGGCTACGAGCAGTACTTC.

J is TRBJ2-1 and V is TRBV5-1; the D gene is possibly TRBD1 (6 bases). The germline V gene has CDR1 SGHRS and CDR2 YFSETQ. The V and J ends lost 2 bases and 2 bases respectively, with 8 bases between them. This CDR3 has 14 amino acids. The CDR3, as DNA: TGCGCCAGCAGCTTATGGACAGCCTACAATGAGCAGTTCTTC. As protein: CASSLWTAYNEQFF.

The chain links TRBV4-1 to TRBJ2-7, with 9 bases identical to TRBD2. The CDR3 sequence is 14 residues long. J was trimmed by 4 bases and V by 3 bases; bases with no gene match: 4. Germline V gene sequence: CDR1 MGHRA, CDR2 YSYEKL. CDR3 loop: CASSQGTSSYEQYF. Written as DNA, the CDR3 is TGCGCCAGCAGCCAGGGGACTAGCTCATACGAGCAGTACTTC.

This chain connects TRBV21-1 to TRBJ1-5; the D call TRBD1 from the table was never checked on the DNA. TRBV21-1 is a recognized pseudogene. This CDR3 contains 15 residues. The chain's CDR3 is CASSNRDRTNQPQHF. The CDR3 nucleotides are TGTGCCAGCAGCAACCGGGACAGAACCAATCAGCCCCAGCATTTT.

The chain is built from TRBV9 and TRBJ2-3; 10 bases map to TRBD2. V was clipped by 1 base and J by 1 base; unmatched bases: 6. The germline gives CDR1 SGDLS, CDR2 YYNGEE. The CDR3 is made up of 17 amino acids. The CDR3 protein is CASSVLAGVSGTDTQYF. CDR3 DNA sequence: TGTGCCAGCAGCGTACTAGCGGGAGTCTCTGGCACAGATACGCAGTATTTT.

This rearrangement joins TRBV5-5 to TRBJ2-7; maybe TRBD1 (5 bases). From germline, CDR1 is SGHKS and CDR2 YYEKEE (reference sequence). V lost 3 bases and J 6 bases, leaving 10 bases between the germline ends. The CDR3 spans 12 residues. CDR3 sequence reads: CASSSQGIEQYF. The CDR3 DNA reads TGTGCCAGCAGCTCCCAGGGTATCGAGCAGTACTTC.

For this clone: Other DNA sequences in this specimen translate into the identical CDR3. The rearrangement uses TRBV7-9 and TRBJ2-7; 9 nucleotides match TRBD2. The CDR3 has 18 residues. Germline V CDR1 and CDR2: SEHNR, FQNEAQ (reference sequence). V shed 1 base, J shed 0 bases, and the junction held 10 bases outside the gene matches. The CDR3 is CASSLGRGLAGPSYEQYF. The CDR3 nucleotides read TGTGCCAGCAGCTTAGGGCGGGGGCTAGCGGGGCCCTCCTACGAGCAGTACTTC.

This chain links TRBV28 with TRBJ2-7; 7 bases line up with TRBD1. CDR3 length equals 14 residues. The V gene end was trimmed by 8 bases and the J gene end by 2 bases; junction bases not matched to a gene: 9. Germline lookup yields CDR1 MDHEN and CDR2 SYDVKM. The CDR3 loop reads CASGIQGIPYEQYF. The CDR3, as DNA: TGTGCCAGCGGAATACAGGGGATACCCTACGAGCAGTACTTC.

This clone has a single count. The chain joins TRBV5-6 to TRBJ2-7; a weak D match, TRBD1 (5 bases). Trimming cost V 1 base and J 0 bases, with 14 bases left between them. The CDR3 spans 16 residues. Germline V gene data show CDR1 as SGHDT and CDR2 as YYEEEE. CDR3 sequence: CASSLYGAPSSYEQYF. The CDR3 coding sequence is TGTGCCAGCAGCTTGTATGGGGCCCCTAGCTCCTACGAGCAGTACTTC.

The CDR3 spells CASSPTGQGTDTQYF. In DNA form, the CDR3 reads TGTGCCAGCAGCCCAACTGGACAGGGCACAGATACGCAGTATTTT. V usage is TRBV9 and J usage is TRBJ2-3, with 7 positions matching TRBD1. Germline CDR1 and CDR2: SGDLS and YYNGEE. The junction had 6 bases not matched to a gene; V was cut back by 4 bases and J by 1 base. This CDR3 region has 15 residues.

This chain joins TRBV27 and TRBJ1-4; 8 nucleotides match TRBD1. The trim removed 2 bases at V and 8 bases at J, leaving 13 bases unmatched. The CDR3 has 17 residues. Germline assignment: CDR1 MNHEY and CDR2 SMNVEV (reference sequence). The CDR3 region is CASSLLGNQGAREKLFF. Written as DNA, the CDR3 is TGTGCCAGCAGTTTACTTGGGAATCAGGGGGCGAGGGAAAAACTGTTTTTT. The full variable domain, its missing parts supplied by reference TRBV27 and TRBJ1-4, is EAQVTQNPRYLITVTGKKLTVTCSQNMNHEYMSWYRQDPGLGLRQIYYSMNVEVTDKGDVPEGYKVSRKEKRNFPLILESPSPNQTSLYFCASSLLGNQGAREKLFFGSGTQLSVL.

This chain joins TRBV11-3 and TRBJ2-2, with 7 bases matching TRBD1. Losses at the gene ends were 5 bases for V and 5 bases for J; bases not matched to a gene: 8. Germline loops: CDR1 SGHNT, CDR2 YENEEA. CDR3 size: 15 residues. The CDR3 reads CASSLGTEGTGELFF. The CDR3 DNA sequence: TGTGCCAGCAGCCTAGGGACAGAGGGGACCGGGGAGCTGTTTTTT. The whole variable domain, remainder taken from reference TRBV11-3 and TRBJ2-2, is EAGVVQSPRYKIIEKKQPVAFWCNPISGHNTLYWYLQNLGQGPELLIRYENEEAVDDSQLPKDRFSAERLKGVDSTLKIQPAELGDSAVYLCASSLGTEGTGELFFGEGSRLTVL.

The J gene is TRBJ2-2, the V gene TRBV5-1, with a possible D match to TRBD2 (6 bases). The CDR3 length is 15 residues. V lost 0 bases and J 4 bases, leaving 10 bases between the germline ends. Germline V gene data show CDR1 as SGHRS and CDR2 as YFSETQ. CDR3 nucleotides: TGCGCCAGCAGCTTGGCCGGAGGGATCACCGGGGAGCTGTTTTTT. It encodes CASSLAGGITGELFF.

V and J are TRBV19 and TRBJ1-2; 12 nucleotides line up with TRBD1. Trimming cost V 5 bases and J 6 bases; bases outside gene matches: 19. Germline V CDR1 and CDR2: LNHDA, SQIVND (reference sequence). The CDR3 sequence is 19 residues long. CDR3 amino acids: CASSPHPGTGGPIPHGYTF. The CDR3 nucleotides are TGTGCCAGTAGTCCGCACCCCGGGACAGGGGGCCCTATCCCCCATGGCTACACCTTC.

CDR3 amino acids: CASNHLFEGIDTGELFF. The CDR3 DNA reads as TGTGCCAGCAACCATTTGTTCGAGGGAATAGACACCGGGGAGCTGTTTTTT. The chain carries TRBV4-2 and TRBJ2-2, with D possibly TRBD2 on 5 matching bases. This CDR3 comprises 17 residues. The ends were cut back, 7 bases at V and 3 bases at J, with 21 bases in the middle. From germline, CDR1 is LGHNA and CDR2 YNFKEQ.

The chain combines TRBV6-4 with TRBJ2-7; TRBD2 agrees at 8 bases. Germline lookup yields CDR1 MRHNA and CDR2 SNTAGT. Germline trimming cut 10 bases from V and 3 bases from J; bases unmatched to any gene: 26. This CDR3 has 19 residues. The CDR3 coding sequence is TGTGCCACACCTTCGTCCTGCGAGCGGGGGCCGTGCCGGTTCTACGAGCAGTACTTC. This gives the protein CATPSSCERGPCRFYEQYF.

V and J are TRBV28 and TRBJ1-5, with D possibly matching TRBD1 (5 bases). V lost 5 bases and J 4 bases, leaving 18 bases between the germline ends. The CDR3 consists of 16 residues. Germline loops: CDR1 MDHEN, CDR2 SYDVKM. CDR3 nucleotides: TGTGCCAGCAGTACCCAGGGTGGAATGGCAAATCAGCCCCAGCATTTT. Its protein product is CASSTQGGMANQPQHF.

The chain joins TRBV14 to TRBJ2-1, with D possibly TRBD2 on 6 matching bases. CDR1 is SGHDN, CDR2 FVKESK, per germline. The CDR3 is 14 amino acids. The V gene lost 2 bases and the J gene lost 9 bases, with 14 bases spanning the gap. CDR3 nucleotides: TGTGCCAGCAGCCAACTGCGGGGATTTGGTGAGCAGTTCTTC. The encoded protein is CASSQLRGFGEQFF.

The chain links TRBV6-6 to TRBJ2-1; TRBD1 might be the D (6 bases). The ends were cut back, 5 bases at V and 7 bases at J, with 15 bases in the middle. Germline CDR1 and CDR2: MNHNY and SVGAGI (reference sequence). The CDR3 loop spans 14 amino acids. This CDR3 reads CASSKSNRDNEQFF. The CDR3 DNA reads TGTGCCAGCAGTAAATCCAACAGGGATAATGAGCAGTTCTTC.

CDR3 loop: CASSQALQTGELFF. Here the CDR3 DNA reads TGCGCCAGCAGCCAAGCATTGCAGACCGGGGAGCTGTTTTTT. J is TRBJ2-2 and V is TRBV4-1, with D hard to call. Trimming stripped 1 base from V and 5 bases from J, with 8 bases between. This CDR3 is built from 14 residues. In germline, CDR1 is MGHRA, CDR2 YSYEKL.

This clone was observed a single time. This chain connects TRBV5-1 to TRBJ2-2, with 7 bases aligning to TRBD2. CDR1 is SGHRS and CDR2 is YFSETQ in the germline V gene. This CDR3 is built from 14 residues. The junction had 4 bases not matched to a gene; V was cut back by 3 bases and J by 5 bases. DNA of the CDR3: TGCGCCAGCAGCTCCCTTAGCGGGACCGGGGAGCTGTTTTTT. Amino acid sequence: CASSSLSGTGELFF.

This chain joins TRBV6-6 and TRBJ2-7, with 8 bases identical to TRBD1. V dropped 6 bases and J dropped 5; count of bases not matched to a gene: 3. CDR1 is MNHNY, CDR2 SVGAGI, per germline (reference sequence). This CDR3 contains 12 residues. CDR3 sequence (DNA): TGTGCCAGCAGCCCGACAGGGGACGAGCAGTACTTC. It translates to CASSPTGDEQYF.

The V call is TRBV10-3, the J call TRBJ1-2; D gene ambiguous. The CDR3 is 17 residues long. The V gene lost 0 bases and the J gene lost 3 bases, with 17 bases spanning the gap. CDR1 is ENHRY, CDR2 SYGVKD, per germline. CDR3 in amino acids: CAISESPLKESYYGYTF. The DNA of the CDR3 is TGTGCCATCAGTGAGTCCCCCTTAAAAGAGTCCTACTATGGCTACACCTTC.